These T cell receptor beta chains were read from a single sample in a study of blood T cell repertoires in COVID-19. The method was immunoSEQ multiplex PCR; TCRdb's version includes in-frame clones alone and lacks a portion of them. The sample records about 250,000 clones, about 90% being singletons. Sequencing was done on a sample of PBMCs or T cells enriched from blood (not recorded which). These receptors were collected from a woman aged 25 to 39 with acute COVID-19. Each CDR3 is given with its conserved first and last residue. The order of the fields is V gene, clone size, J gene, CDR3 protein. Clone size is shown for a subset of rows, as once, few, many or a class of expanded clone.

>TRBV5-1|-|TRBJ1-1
CASSLGRGGLGGERNTEAFF
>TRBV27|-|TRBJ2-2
CASSFFEGPNTGELFF
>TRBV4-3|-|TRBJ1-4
CASSQSVVNELFF
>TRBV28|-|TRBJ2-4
CASTSAGELVLQNIQYF
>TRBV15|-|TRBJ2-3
CATSRDPGASGDPDTQYF
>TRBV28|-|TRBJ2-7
CASSLIRGEQYF
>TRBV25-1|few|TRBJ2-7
CASSDSQISEILYEQYF
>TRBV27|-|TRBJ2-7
CASSISPPYEQYF
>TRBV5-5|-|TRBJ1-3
CASSLQGDSGNTIYF
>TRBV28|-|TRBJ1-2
CASTSNYGYTF
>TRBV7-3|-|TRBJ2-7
CASSRSGTGIYEQYF
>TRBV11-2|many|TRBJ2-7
CASSYTGTYEQYF
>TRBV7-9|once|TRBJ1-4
CASSFGQGSREKLFF
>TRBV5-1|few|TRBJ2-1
CASNREKQSSYNEQFF